What follows is one T cell receptor (beta chain) and its context. The CDR3 totals 16 residues. V was shortened by 1 base and J by 2 bases, with 12 bases between the two germline ends. Germline V lookup: CDR1 LNHDA, CDR2 SQIVND (reference sequence). Sequencing was performed with immunoSEQ multiplex PCR; in TCRdb, only in-frame clones are kept and a portion is missing. The sample yields tens of thousands of clones, around 88% seen once. The sample is drawn from a study of blood T cell repertoires in COVID-19. The chain links TRBV19 to TRBJ1-5; D not resolved. The sample was peripheral blood. The receptor's source is a woman older than 75 with acute or convalescent COVID-19. CDR3 DNA sequence: TGTGCCAGTAGTATAGTTTCAGGAAATCGCAATCAGCCCCAGCATTTT. Protein product: CASSIVSGNRNQPQHF.